This TCR beta chain derives from a study of CD8 T cells in Susac syndrome. Random-hexamer reverse transcription was applied to roughly 0.5 to 1 ug RNA. Amplification of TCR beta CDR3 was carried out by immunoSEQ multiplex PCR, which covered 54 Vbeta and 13 Jbeta segments. Each CDR3 protein is one row after TCRdb ran MiXCR on the immunoSEQ multiplex PCR reads. In the table there are around 300,000 distinct CDR3 sequences, around 89% of which are singletons. Trimming cost V 2 bases and J 5 bases, with 14 bases left between them. The CDR3 runs to 15 residues. Germline V gene lookup returns CDR1 SGHRS and CDR2 YFSETQ. The authors sequenced TCR beta from blood CD8+ and CD4+ T cells. Negative isolation yielded the CD8+ and CD4+ T cells, while FACS enriched the TEMRA cells.

This chain connects TRBV5-1 to TRBJ2-1, with D possibly called TRBD1 or TRBD2 (6 bases each). The receptor's source is a human donor with multiple sclerosis. The source material was CD8+ T cells from PBMCs. The CDR3, as DNA: TGCGCCAGCAGCTTTGGGTGGGGGGCCCACAATGAGCAGTTCTTC. It is translated as CASSFGWGAHNEQFF. Complete variable domain (other parts from reference TRBV5-1 and TRBJ2-1): KAGVTQTPRYLIKTRGQQVTLSCSPISGHRSVSWYQQTPGQGLQFLFEYFSETQRNKGNFPGRFSGRQFSNSRSEMNVSTLELGDSALYLCASSFGWGAHNEQFFGPGTRLTVL.